The 18 T cell receptor beta chains below were found in one sample sequenced in a study of T cells in Graves' hyperthyroidism and ophthalmopathy. RNA transcripts gave rise to amplified TCR beta CDR3 regions. The primer set for the first-round RT-PCR of the TCR CDR3 was HTBI. TCRdb reprocessed the multiplex PCR reads via MiXCR and lists one record per CDR3 protein. The data hold fewer than 450,000 distinct CDR3 sequences, with 17% observed a single time. Specimen: blood. These receptors were taken from a woman aged 25-40 years with Graves' hyperthyroidism that later progressed to Graves' ophthalmopathy.

This clonotype was seen only a few times. The chain joins TRBV29-1 to TRBJ2-3, with D perhaps TRBD1 (5 bases). Looked up from germline, CDR1 is SQVTM and CDR2 is ANQGSEA. The CDR3 contains 15 residues. The V gene lost 1 base and the J gene lost 5 bases, with 16 bases spanning the gap. The CDR3 DNA is TGCAGCGTTGAAGTTTCAGGGTTCCAGGGAGATACGCAGTATTTT. Amino acids: CSVEVSGFQGDTQYF.

The V call is TRBV20-1, the J call TRBJ1-5, with D unresolved. V gave up 2 bases and J gave up 5 bases, with 10 bases separating them. The CDR3 contains 13 residues. Germline V gives CDR1 DFQATT, CDR2 SNEGSKA (reference sequence). The CDR3 nucleotides are TGCAGTGCTAGATCTCAGATCGATCAGCCCCAGCATTTT. This encodes CSARSQIDQPQHF.

At least ten counts were recorded for this clonotype. V and J are TRBV12-3 or TRBV12-4 and TRBJ2-1; tentatively, D is TRBD1 (5 bases). The V end was cut by 4 bases, the J end by 1 base, with 8 bases between. This CDR3 comprises 14 residues. CDR3 residues: CASSSTVSYNEQFF. The CDR3 region has the DNA TGTGCCAGCAGTTCGACAGTTTCCTACAATGAGCAGTTCTTC.

This clonotype has a count of ten or more. This chain connects TRBV6-2 or TRBV6-3 to TRBJ1-2; perhaps TRBD1 as D (6 bases). Trimming removed 4 bases at V and 3 bases at J, with 12 bases between. Germline V gene sequence: CDR1 MNHEY, CDR2 SVGEGT. There are 14 residues in the CDR3. The CDR3 here is CASSSYREYYGYTF. The CDR3 DNA follows: TGTGCCAGCAGTTCCTACAGGGAATACTATGGCTACACCTTC.

This clonotype was observed at least ten times. V gene TRBV5-1 combines with J gene TRBJ2-1; D perhaps matches TRBD2 (7 bases). Germline lookup yields CDR1 SGHRS and CDR2 YFSETQ. V was cut by 0 bases and J by 3 bases, with 16 bases left in between. There are 17 residues in the CDR3. The chain's CDR3 is CASSLGWGREFYNEQFF. Here the CDR3 DNA reads TGCGCCAGCAGCTTGGGTTGGGGGCGGGAGTTCTACAATGAGCAGTTCTTC.

V and J are TRBV7-9 and TRBJ1-4; TRBD1 is a possible D gene (5 bases). CDR3 length: 17 residues. From germline, CDR1 is SEHNR and CDR2 FQNEAQ (reference sequence). Trimming cost V 3 bases and J 5 bases, with 19 bases left between them. CDR3 sequence: CASSFGTDYILNEKLFF. The DNA for the CDR3 is TGTGCCAGCAGCTTCGGGACGGACTACATCTTAAATGAAAAACTGTTTTTT.

A few counts support this clonotype. The chain joins TRBV9 to TRBJ2-1; TRBD2 is a possible D gene (7 bases). CDR3 length equals 17 residues. CDR1 and CDR2 from the germline V gene are SGDLS and YYNGEE. Trimming took 0 bases from V and 4 from J, leaving 17 bases between them. The CDR3 region has the DNA TGTGCCAGCAGCGTAGAGAGTGGGGGGGCCCTATACAATGAGCAGTTCTTC. Translated, it gives CASSVESGGALYNEQFF.

This clonotype was counted at least ten times. The rearrangement links TRBV3-1 to TRBJ2-3, with TRBD2 identical over 11 bases. The trim removed 1 base at V and 2 bases at J, leaving 5 bases unmatched. Germline CDR1 is LGHDT and CDR2 is YNNKEL (reference sequence). The CDR3 contains 17 residues. This chain's CDR3 is CASSQGPSGGPTDTQYF. DNA of the CDR3: TGTGCCAGCAGCCAAGGTCCTAGCGGGGGGCCCACAGATACGCAGTATTTT.

This clonotype has at least ten counts. The V gene is TRBV27, the J gene TRBJ2-1, with TRBD1 as a possible D gene (5 bases). Germline CDR1 is MNHEY and CDR2 is SMNVEV (reference sequence). CDR3 length equals 11 residues. V was shortened by 5 bases and J by 8 bases, with 7 bases between the two germline ends. CDR3 loop: CASSGADEQFF. The CDR3 DNA is TGTGCCAGCAGTGGGGCGGATGAGCAGTTCTTC.

This clonotype appeared many times. The chain uses TRBV15 and TRBJ2-5; 10 bases agree with TRBD1. V gave up 3 bases and J gave up 2 bases; unmatched junction bases: 3. In germline, CDR1 is LNHNV, CDR2 YYDKDF (reference sequence). The length of the CDR3 is 15 residues. The CDR3 protein is CATSSRTGGQETQYF. For the CDR3, the DNA is TGTGCCACCAGCAGCAGGACAGGGGGGCAAGAGACCCAGTACTTC.

This clonotype was seen many times. The chain couples TRBV11-2 to TRBJ2-1; 8 positions agree with TRBD2. With V trimmed by 3 bases and J by 5 bases, 6 bases remained unmatched. The CDR3 spans 15 residues. CDR1 and CDR2 (germline): SGHAT, FQNNGV. CDR3 sequence reads: CASSFRGGTHNEQFF. CDR3 bases: TGTGCCAGCAGCTTTCGCGGGGGGACCCACAATGAGCAGTTCTTC.

This clonotype came up a few times. This chain joins TRBV10-2 and TRBJ2-1; D is unresolved. The CDR3 sequence is 11 residues long. Germline CDR1 and CDR2: WSHSY and SAAADI. V lost 6 bases and J 10 bases, leaving 10 bases between the germline ends. The CDR3 is CASRVLEEQFF. The CDR3, as DNA: TGCGCCAGCAGGGTTCTGGAGGAGCAGTTCTTC.

This clonotype was counted many times. The V and J genes are TRBV6-1 and TRBJ2-1; D gene uncertain. The CDR3 sequence is 13 residues long. The V gene lost 6 bases and the J gene lost 6 bases, with 12 bases spanning the gap. CDR1 is MNHNS, CDR2 SASEGT, per germline. Here the CDR3 reads CASSPLSVNEQFF. The CDR3 bases are TGTGCCAGCAGCCCTTTGAGTGTCAATGAGCAGTTCTTC.

The chain employs TRBV3-1 and TRBJ2-2, with TRBD2 matching 7 bases. CDR3 length: 14 residues. Per the germline V gene, CDR1 is LGHDT and CDR2 is YNNKEL (reference sequence). V dropped 4 bases and J dropped 11; count of bases not matched to a gene: 10. CDR3 nucleotide sequence: TGTGCCAGCAGCCCCCGGGGGGTCGTCAGAGAGCTGTTTTTT. This codes for CASSPRGVVRELFF.

This clonotype was found many times. The chain is built from TRBV27 and TRBJ1-2, with 11 bases that match TRBD1. The CDR3 covers 15 residues. Germline loops: CDR1 MNHEY, CDR2 SMNVEV (reference sequence). V lost 5 bases to trimming and J lost 5 bases; unmatched junction nucleotides: 7. The CDR3 reads CASSPPGTGGYGYTF. The DNA for the CDR3 is TGTGCCAGCAGTCCCCCCGGGACAGGGGGTTATGGCTACACCTTC.

The V call is TRBV6-1, the J call TRBJ2-5; 8 bases are shared with TRBD1. The ends lost 6 bases at V and 5 bases at J; junction bases unmatched: 11. The CDR3 totals 15 residues. The germline V gene encodes CDR1 MNHNS and CDR2 SASEGT. In DNA, the CDR3 is TGTGCCAGCAGGCCAGGACAGGGCCACGGGGAGACCCAGTACTTC. This sequence encodes CASRPGQGHGETQYF.

The chain carries TRBV12-3 or TRBV12-4 and TRBJ1-2; possible D gene TRBD1, 5 bases. CDR3 length: 13 residues. V was pared by 6 bases and J by 5 bases, with 13 bases between. The CDR3 spells CASRGWDGYGYTF. The CDR3 DNA reads as TGTGCCAGCAGGGGATGGGACGGATATGGCTACACCTTC.

The rearrangement joins TRBV2 to TRBJ1-4; D unclear. Germline V gene lookup returns CDR1 SNHLY and CDR2 FYNNEI. The CDR3 spans 13 residues. Trimming took off 8 bases at V and 10 bases at J, with 17 bases between the two ends. The CDR3 nucleotides are TGTGCCAGCCTGCAAGGTGTGCTAGGAAAACTGTTTTTT. As protein: CASLQGVLGKLFF.